Listed below are T cell receptor beta chains from one sample, sequenced in a study of response to subunit inactivated influenza vaccine. One entry per CDR3 protein, called by TCRdb with MiXCR from the RT-PCR reads. The data show 150,000 to 200,000 distinct CDR3 sequences, with approximately 10% seen just once and around 12% held by the top ten. The specimen comprised non-naive T cells sorted from PBMCs, sampled roughly 45 days after vaccination. The receptors shown here come from a man in his forties or fifties who received an inactivated influenza vaccine. The CDR3 runs from the conserved cysteine through the conserved F or W. A D gene is named only where the DNA matches it firmly. Size is stated for part of the rows, as once, few or many counts, or as a class when the clone is expanded.

>TRBJ1-1|few|.|TRBV28
TGTGCCGGACGGGATAACATGAACACTGAAGCTTTCTTT
CAGRDNMNTEAFF
>TRBJ2-7|medium-sized|.|TRBV7-9
TGTGCCAGCAGCAGTCCTTCCGGGCGCCGCCACGAGCAGTACTTC
CASSSPSGRRHEQYF
>TRBJ2-2|.|.|TRBV3-1
TGTGCCAGCAGCCAAGATCGTCCCGGGGAGCTGTTTTTT
CASSQDRPGELFF
>TRBJ2-1|few|TRBD1|TRBV7-2
TGTGCCAGCAGCTTACATACAGGGGGCATCGGAAATGAGCAGTTCTTC
CASSLHTGGIGNEQFF
>TRBJ1-5|many|.|TRBV28
TGTGCCAGCAGTTTTAGTCAGGGAAGGTATAGCAATCAGCCCCAGCATTTT
CASSFSQGRYSNQPQHF
>TRBJ2-3|.|.|TRBV4-1
TGCGCCAGCAGCCAAGATTTTGGGATATCCATCACAGATACGCAGTATTTT
CASSQDFGISITDTQYF
>TRBJ2-7|few|TRBD1|TRBV11-3
TGTGCCAGCAGCCTGGGACAGGGGAGCTCCTACGAGCAGTACTTC
CASSLGQGSSYEQYF
>TRBJ1-2|.|TRBD1|TRBV28
TGTGCCAGCAGATCCGGGACAGGCATCTATGGCTACACCTTC
CASRSGTGIYGYTF
>TRBJ1-1|few|.|TRBV5-6
TGTGCCAGCAGCTTAATCTCCTGGGCGACTGGGGGGAACACTGAAGCTTTCTTT
CASSLISWATGGNTEAFF
>TRBJ2-7|many|TRBD1|TRBV11-2
TGTGCCAGCAGCCCGTTGACAGGGGGCTACGAGCAGTACTTC
CASSPLTGGYEQYF
>TRBJ2-7|few|TRBD1|TRBV28
TGTGCCAGCAGACCCGGGACAGGGGGGGGAGCTGCCTTC
CASRPGTGGGAAF
>TRBJ2-7|.|.|TRBV4-1
TGCGCCAGCAGCCAAGTATCTCTAAGGAGCGAGCAGTACTTC
CASSQVSLRSEQYF
>TRBJ2-2|.|.|TRBV14
TGTGCCAGCAGCCTTTTTACAGGGATGCGGACCGGGGAGCTGTTTTTT
CASSLFTGMRTGELFF
>TRBJ1-1|many|TRBD1|TRBV28
TGTGCCAGCAGCTTGACAGGGGCCTCCACTGAAGCTTTCTTT
CASSLTGASTEAFF
>TRBJ2-7|.|.|TRBV7-2
TGTGCCAGCAGCATATCAGGGGACCCGGCCTACGAGCAGTACTTC
CASSISGDPAYEQYF
>TRBJ1-5|many|.|TRBV4-3
TGCGCCAGCAGCCTAGACAACAGGGGCAATCAGCCCCAGCATTTT
CASSLDNRGNQPQHF
>TRBJ2-5|few|TRBD1|TRBV6-5
TGTGCCAGCAGTTTAGCCGGGACAGGGGCTCGAGAGACCCAGTACTTC
CASSLAGTGARETQYF
>TRBJ2-5|many|.|TRBV12-3/TRBV12-4
TGTGCCAGCGCGCACTACACAGACCAAGAGACCCAGTACTTC
CASAHYTDQETQYF
>TRBJ2-6|few|.|TRBV6-2/TRBV6-3
TGTGCCAGCACTTCTGGATTCTCTGGGGCCAACGTCCTGACTTTC
CASTSGFSGANVLTF
>TRBJ2-7|few|TRBD1|TRBV28
TGTGCCAGCAGCCACCCTAGGGGGCCCTACGAGCAGTACTTC
CASSHPRGPYEQYF
>TRBJ2-7|.|.|TRBV14
TGTGCCAGCAGCCAAGGGTACAGGAGACCTTTTTACGAGCAGTACTTC
CASSQGYRRPFYEQYF
>TRBJ1-1|.|TRBD1|TRBV9
TGTGCCAGCAGCACGTTGGACAGGGGAGGTGGCACTGAAGCTTTCTTT
CASSTLDRGGGTEAFF
>TRBJ2-1|few|.|TRBV5-1
TGCGCCAGCAGCCTGTCAGCAGGGAAGGTGTTCTTC
CASSLSAGKVFF
>TRBJ2-7|many|TRBD1|TRBV7-3
TGTGCCAGCAGCGCCTCAGGGGGCTACGAGCAGTACTTC
CASSASGGYEQYF
>TRBJ2-7|few|.|TRBV6-1
TGTGCCAGCTCACCTTCGGGGGGCCTCGGGGTGCAGTACTTC
CASSPSGGLGVQYF
>TRBJ2-5|many|TRBD2|TRBV12-3/TRBV12-4
TGTGCCAGCAGCCCGGGACTAGTGGGGGAGACCCAGTACTTC
CASSPGLVGETQYF
>TRBJ2-2|.|TRBD1|TRBV9
TGTGCCAGCAGCGGAACAGGGGCCTTGAACACCGGGGAGCTGTTTTTT
CASSGTGALNTGELFF
>TRBJ2-5|.|.|TRBV5-8
TGTGCCAGCAGCTTGGGTAGGGACACAGGTTTCCAAGAGACCCAGTACTTC
CASSLGRDTGFQETQYF
>TRBJ2-1|.|TRBD2|TRBV6-1
TGTGCCAGCACTCCTAGCGGGAACTACTACAATGAGCAGTTCTTC
CASTPSGNYYNEQFF
>TRBJ1-2|.|TRBD1|TRBV27
TGTGCCAGCAGACTGACAGGGTCTTACGGCTACACCTTC
CASRLTGSYGYTF
>TRBJ1-6|few|TRBD1|TRBV27
TGTGCCAGCAGTTCGACAGGGGCCGGTAATTCACCCCTCCACTTT
CASSSTGAGNSPLHF
>TRBJ2-7|.|TRBD1|TRBV12-3/TRBV12-4
TGTGCCAGCAGTTTCCAGGGGGCCGGCTACGAGCAGTACTTC
CASSFQGAGYEQYF
>TRBJ1-4|many|TRBD1|TRBV20-1
TGCAGTGCTACTAGGACAGGGGGCGGTGAAAAACTGTTTTTT
CSATRTGGGEKLFF
>TRBJ1-1|once|TRBD1|TRBV12-3/TRBV12-4
TGTGCCAGCAGTTTCTCCAGGACAGGGAACACTGAGGCTTTCTTT
CASSFSRTGNTEAFF
>TRBJ2-1|few|TRBD2|TRBV4-3
TGCGCCAGCAGCCAAAGTGGGACTAGCTACAATGAGCAGTTCTTC
CASSQSGTSYNEQFF
>TRBJ1-2|.|TRBD1|TRBV7-9
TGTGCCAGCAGCTCATTATCAGGGACAGGGATGGGCTACACCTTC
CASSSLSGTGMGYTF